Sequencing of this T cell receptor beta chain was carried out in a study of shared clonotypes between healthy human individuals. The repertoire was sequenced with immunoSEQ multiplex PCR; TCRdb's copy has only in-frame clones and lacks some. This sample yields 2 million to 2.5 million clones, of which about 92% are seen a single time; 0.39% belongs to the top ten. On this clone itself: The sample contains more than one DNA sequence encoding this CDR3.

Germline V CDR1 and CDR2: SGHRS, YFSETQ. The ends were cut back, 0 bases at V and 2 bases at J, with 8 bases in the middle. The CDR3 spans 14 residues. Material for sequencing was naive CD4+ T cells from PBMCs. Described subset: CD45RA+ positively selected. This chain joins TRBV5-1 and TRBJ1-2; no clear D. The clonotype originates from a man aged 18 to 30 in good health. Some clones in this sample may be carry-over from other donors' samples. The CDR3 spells CASSLEAANYGYTF. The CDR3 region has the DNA TGCGCCAGCAGCTTGGAGGCTGCAAACTATGGCTACACCTTC.